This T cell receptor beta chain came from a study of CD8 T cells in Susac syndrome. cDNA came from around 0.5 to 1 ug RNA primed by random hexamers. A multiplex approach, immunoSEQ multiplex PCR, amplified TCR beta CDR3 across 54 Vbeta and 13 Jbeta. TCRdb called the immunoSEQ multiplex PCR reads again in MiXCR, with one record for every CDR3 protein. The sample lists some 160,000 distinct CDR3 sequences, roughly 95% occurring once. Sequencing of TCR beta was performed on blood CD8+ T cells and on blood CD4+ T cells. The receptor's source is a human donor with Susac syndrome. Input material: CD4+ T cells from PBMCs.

The chain's CDR3 is CSASPGGVSYEQYF. CDR3 bases: TGCAGTGCTAGCCCCGGGGGGGTCTCCTACGAGCAGTACTTC. This rearrangement joins TRBV20-1 to TRBJ2-7; 8 nucleotides agree with TRBD2. Unmatched junction bases numbered 4, after V lost 3 bases and J lost 0 bases. The germline CDR1 and CDR2 sequences are DFQATT and SNEGSKA (reference sequence). The CDR3 covers 14 residues.